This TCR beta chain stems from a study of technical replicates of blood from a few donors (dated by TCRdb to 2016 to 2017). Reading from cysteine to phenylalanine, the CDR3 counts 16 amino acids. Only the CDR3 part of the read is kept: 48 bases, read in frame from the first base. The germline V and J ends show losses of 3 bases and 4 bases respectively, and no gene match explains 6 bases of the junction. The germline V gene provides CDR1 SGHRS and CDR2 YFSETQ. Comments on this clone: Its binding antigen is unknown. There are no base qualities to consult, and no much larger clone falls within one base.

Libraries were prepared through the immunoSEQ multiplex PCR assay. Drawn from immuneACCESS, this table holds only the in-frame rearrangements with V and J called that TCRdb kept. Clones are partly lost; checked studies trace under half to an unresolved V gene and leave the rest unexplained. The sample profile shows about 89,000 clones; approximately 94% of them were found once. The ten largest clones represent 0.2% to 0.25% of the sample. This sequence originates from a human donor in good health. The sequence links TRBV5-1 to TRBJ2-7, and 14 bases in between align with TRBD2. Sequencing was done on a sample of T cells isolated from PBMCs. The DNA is TGCGCCAGCAGCTGGACCGGGACTAGCGGGGGATACGAGCAGTACTTC. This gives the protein CASSWTGTSGGYEQYF.